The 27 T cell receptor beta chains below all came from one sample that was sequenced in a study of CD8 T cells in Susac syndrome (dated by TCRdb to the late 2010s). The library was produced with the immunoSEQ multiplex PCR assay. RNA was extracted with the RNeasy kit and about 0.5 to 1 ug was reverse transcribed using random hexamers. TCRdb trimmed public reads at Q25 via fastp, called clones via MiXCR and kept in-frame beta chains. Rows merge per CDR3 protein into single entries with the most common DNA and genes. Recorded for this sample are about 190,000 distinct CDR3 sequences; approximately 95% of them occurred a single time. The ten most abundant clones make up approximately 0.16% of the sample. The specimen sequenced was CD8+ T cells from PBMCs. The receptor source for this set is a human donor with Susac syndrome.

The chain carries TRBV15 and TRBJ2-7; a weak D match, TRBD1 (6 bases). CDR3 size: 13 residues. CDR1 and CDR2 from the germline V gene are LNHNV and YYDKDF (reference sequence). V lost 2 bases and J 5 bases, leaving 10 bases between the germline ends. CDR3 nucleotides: TGTGCCACCAGCAGACAGGGGAGCCACGAGCAGTACTTC. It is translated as CATSRQGSHEQYF.

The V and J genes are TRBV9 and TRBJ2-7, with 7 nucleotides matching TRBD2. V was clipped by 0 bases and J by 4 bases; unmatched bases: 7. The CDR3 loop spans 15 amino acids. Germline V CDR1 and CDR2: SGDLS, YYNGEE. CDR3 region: CASSVASGDVYEQYF. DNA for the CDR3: TGTGCCAGCAGCGTAGCCAGCGGGGACGTTTACGAGCAGTACTTC. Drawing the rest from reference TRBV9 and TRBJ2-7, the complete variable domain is DSGVTQTPKHLITATGQRVTLRCSPRSGDLSVYWYQQSLDQGLQFLIQYYNGEERAKGNILERFSAQQFPDLHSELNLSSLELGDSALYFCASSVASGDVYEQYFGPGTRLTVT.

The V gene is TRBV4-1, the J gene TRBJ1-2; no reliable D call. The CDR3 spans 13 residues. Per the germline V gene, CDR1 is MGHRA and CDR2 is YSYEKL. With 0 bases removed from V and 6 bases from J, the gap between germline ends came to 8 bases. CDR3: CASSQDLRDGYTF. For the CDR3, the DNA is TGCGCCAGCAGCCAAGATCTTCGGGATGGCTACACCTTC.

The CDR3 loop is CSVESGREQNIQYF. The CDR3 DNA sequence: TGCAGCGTTGAATCAGGGAGAGAGCAAAACATTCAGTACTTC. V usage is TRBV29-1 and J usage is TRBJ2-4; either TRBD1 or TRBD2 may supply D (5 bases each). In germline, CDR1 is SQVTM, CDR2 ANQGSEA. V was trimmed by 2 bases and J by 5 bases, leaving 13 bases between them. The CDR3 covers 14 residues.

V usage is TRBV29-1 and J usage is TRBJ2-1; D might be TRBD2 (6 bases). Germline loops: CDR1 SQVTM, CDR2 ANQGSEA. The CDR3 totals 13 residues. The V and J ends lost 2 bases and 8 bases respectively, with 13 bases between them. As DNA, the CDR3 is TGCAGCGTTGAAAGGCTAGCGTGGCATGAGCAGTTCTTC. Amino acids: CSVERLAWHEQFF.

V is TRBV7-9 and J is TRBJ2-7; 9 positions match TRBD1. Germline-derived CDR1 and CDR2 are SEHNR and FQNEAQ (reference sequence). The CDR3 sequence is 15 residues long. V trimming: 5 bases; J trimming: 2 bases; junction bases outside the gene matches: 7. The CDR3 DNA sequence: TGTGCCAGCAGCGGAGGGACAGGGTTTACCTACGAGCAGTACTTC. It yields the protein CASSGGTGFTYEQYF.

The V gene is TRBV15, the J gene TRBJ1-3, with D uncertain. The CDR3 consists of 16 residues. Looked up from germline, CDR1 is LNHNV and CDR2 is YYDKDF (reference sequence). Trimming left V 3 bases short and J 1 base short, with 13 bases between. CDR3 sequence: CATSRGPGRSGNTIYF. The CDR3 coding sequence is TGTGCCACCAGCAGGGGTCCGGGGAGGTCTGGAAACACCATATATTTT.

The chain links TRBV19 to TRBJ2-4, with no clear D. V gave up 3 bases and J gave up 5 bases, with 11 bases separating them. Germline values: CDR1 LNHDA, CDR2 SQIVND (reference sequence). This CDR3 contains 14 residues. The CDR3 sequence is CASSIMSSENIQYF. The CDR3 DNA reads TGTGCCAGTAGTATCATGAGTTCAGAAAACATTCAGTACTTC.

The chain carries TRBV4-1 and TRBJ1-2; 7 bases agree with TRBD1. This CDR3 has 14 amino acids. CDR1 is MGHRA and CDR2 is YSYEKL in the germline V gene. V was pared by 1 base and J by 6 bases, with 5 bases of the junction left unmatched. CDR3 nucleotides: TGCGCCAGCAGCCAAGTAGAAGGGGGCGATGGCTACACCTTC. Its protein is CASSQVEGGDGYTF.

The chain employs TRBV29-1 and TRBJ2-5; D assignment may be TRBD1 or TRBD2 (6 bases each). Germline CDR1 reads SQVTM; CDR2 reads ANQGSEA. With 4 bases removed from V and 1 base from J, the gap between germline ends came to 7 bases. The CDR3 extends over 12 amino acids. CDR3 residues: CSVGGAQETQYF. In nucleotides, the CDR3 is TGCAGCGTTGGGGGGGCCCAAGAGACCCAGTACTTC.

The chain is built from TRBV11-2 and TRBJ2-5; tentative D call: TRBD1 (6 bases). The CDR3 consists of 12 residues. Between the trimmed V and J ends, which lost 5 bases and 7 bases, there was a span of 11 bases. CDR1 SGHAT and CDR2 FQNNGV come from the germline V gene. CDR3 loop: CASSHRAGTQYF. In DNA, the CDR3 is TGTGCCAGCAGCCACAGGGCCGGGACCCAGTACTTC.

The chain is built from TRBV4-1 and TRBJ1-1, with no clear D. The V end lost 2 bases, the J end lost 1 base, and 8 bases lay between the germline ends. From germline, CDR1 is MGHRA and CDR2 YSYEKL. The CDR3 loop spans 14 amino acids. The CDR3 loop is CASSQQGRNTEAFF. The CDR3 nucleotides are TGCGCCAGCAGCCAACAAGGGCGGAACACTGAAGCTTTCTTT.

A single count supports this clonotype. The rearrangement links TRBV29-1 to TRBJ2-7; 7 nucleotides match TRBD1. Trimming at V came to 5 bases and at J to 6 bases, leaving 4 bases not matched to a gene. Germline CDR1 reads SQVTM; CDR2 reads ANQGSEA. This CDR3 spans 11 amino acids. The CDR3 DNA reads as TGCAGCGTTAGACAGGGCCTCGAGCAGTACTTC. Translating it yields CSVRQGLEQYF.

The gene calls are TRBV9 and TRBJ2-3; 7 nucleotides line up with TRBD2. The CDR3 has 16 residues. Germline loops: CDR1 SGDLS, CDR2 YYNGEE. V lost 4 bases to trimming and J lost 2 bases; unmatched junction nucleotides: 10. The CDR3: CASSHPQAGPTDTQYF. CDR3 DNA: TGTGCCAGCAGCCACCCCCAAGCGGGGCCCACAGATACGCAGTATTTT.

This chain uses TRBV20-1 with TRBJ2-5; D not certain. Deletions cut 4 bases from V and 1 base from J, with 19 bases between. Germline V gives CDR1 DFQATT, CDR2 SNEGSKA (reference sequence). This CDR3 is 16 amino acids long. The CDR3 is CSATLLAWAAQETQYF. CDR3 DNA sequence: TGCAGTGCTACCCTCCTTGCTTGGGCAGCCCAAGAGACCCAGTACTTC.

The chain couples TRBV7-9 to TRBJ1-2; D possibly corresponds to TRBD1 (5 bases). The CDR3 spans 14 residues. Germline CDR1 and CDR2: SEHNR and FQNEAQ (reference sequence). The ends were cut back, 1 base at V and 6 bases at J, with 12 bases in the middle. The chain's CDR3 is CASSLVTQGNGYTF. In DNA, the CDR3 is TGTGCCAGCAGCTTAGTGACCCAGGGCAATGGCTACACCTTC.

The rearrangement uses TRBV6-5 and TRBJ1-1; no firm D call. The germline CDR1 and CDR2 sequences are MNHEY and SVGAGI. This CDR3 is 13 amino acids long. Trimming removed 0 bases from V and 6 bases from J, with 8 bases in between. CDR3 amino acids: CASSYSGIPEAFF. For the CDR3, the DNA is TGTGCCAGCAGTTACTCAGGAATCCCTGAAGCTTTCTTT.

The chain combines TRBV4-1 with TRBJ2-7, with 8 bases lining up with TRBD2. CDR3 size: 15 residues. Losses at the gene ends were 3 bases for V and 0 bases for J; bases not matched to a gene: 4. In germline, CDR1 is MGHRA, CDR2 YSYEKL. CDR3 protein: CASSQSGGSSYEQYF. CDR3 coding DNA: TGCGCCAGCAGCCAGAGCGGGGGAAGCTCCTACGAGCAGTACTTC.

In nucleotides, the CDR3 is TGTGCCAGTAGTACGGACAGGAGGTACGAGCAGTACTTC. It yields the protein CASSTDRRYEQYF. The rearrangement uses TRBV19 and TRBJ2-7; 7 bases map to TRBD1. V was clipped by 4 bases and J by 4 bases; unmatched bases: 4. This CDR3 is 13 amino acids long. Looked up from germline, CDR1 is LNHDA and CDR2 is SQIVND (reference sequence).

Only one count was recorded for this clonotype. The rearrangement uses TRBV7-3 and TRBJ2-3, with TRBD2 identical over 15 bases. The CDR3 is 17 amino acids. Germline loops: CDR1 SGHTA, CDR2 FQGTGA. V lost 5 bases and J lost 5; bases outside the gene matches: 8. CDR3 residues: CASSTGTSGGHGDTQYF. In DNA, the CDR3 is TGTGCCAGCAGCACAGGGACTAGCGGGGGGCATGGAGATACGCAGTATTTT. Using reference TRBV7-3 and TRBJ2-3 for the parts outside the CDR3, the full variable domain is GAGVSQTPSNKVTEKGKYVELRCDPISGHTALYWYRQSLGQGPEFLIYFQGTGAADDSGLPNDRFFAVRPEGSVSTLKIQRTERGDSAVYLCASSTGTSGGHGDTQYFGPGTRLTVL.

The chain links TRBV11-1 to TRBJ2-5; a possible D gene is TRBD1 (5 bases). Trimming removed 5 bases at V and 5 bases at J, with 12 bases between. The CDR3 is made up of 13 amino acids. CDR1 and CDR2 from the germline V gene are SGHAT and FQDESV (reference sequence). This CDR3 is CASSAGNWETQYF. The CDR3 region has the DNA TGTGCCAGCAGCGCAGGGAACTGGGAGACCCAGTACTTC. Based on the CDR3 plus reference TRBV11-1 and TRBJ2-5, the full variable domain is EAEVAQSPRYKITEKSQAVAFWCDPISGHATLYWYRQILGQGPELLVQFQDESVVDDSQLPKDRFSAERLKGVDSTLKIQPAELGDSAMYLCASSAGNWETQYFGPGTRLLVL.

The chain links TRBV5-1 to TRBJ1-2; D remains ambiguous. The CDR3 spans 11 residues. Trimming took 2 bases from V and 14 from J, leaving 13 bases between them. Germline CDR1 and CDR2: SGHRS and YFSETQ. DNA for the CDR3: TGCGCCAGCAGCTTAGGTTCCGGGGAGACCTTC. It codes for CASSLGSGETF.

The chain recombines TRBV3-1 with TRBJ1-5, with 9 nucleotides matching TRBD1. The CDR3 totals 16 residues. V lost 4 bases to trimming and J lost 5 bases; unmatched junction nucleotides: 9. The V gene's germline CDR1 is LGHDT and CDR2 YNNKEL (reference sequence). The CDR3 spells CASSPAGQGGDQPQHF. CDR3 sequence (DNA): TGTGCCAGCAGCCCCGCGGGACAGGGAGGGGATCAGCCCCAGCATTTT.

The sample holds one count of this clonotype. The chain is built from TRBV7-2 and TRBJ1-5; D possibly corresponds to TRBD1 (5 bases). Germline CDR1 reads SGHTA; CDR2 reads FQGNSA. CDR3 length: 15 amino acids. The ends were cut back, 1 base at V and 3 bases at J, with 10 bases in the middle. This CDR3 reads CASSLVGTDNQPQHF. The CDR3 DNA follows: TGTGCCAGCAGCTTAGTCGGGACGGACAATCAGCCCCAGCATTTT. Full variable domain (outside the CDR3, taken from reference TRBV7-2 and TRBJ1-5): GAGVSQSPSNKVTEKGKDVELRCDPISGHTALYWYRQSLGQGLEFLIYFQGNSAPDKSGLPSDRFSAERTGGSVSTLTIQRTQQEDSAVYLCASSLVGTDNQPQHFGDGTRLSIL.

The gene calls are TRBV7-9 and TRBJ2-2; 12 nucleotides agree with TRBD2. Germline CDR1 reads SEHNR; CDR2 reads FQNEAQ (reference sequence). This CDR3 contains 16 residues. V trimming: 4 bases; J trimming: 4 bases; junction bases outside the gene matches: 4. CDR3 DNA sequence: TGTGCCAGCAGCTCGACTAGCGGGAGTGGCACCGGGGAGCTGTTTTTT. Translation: CASSSTSGSGTGELFF.

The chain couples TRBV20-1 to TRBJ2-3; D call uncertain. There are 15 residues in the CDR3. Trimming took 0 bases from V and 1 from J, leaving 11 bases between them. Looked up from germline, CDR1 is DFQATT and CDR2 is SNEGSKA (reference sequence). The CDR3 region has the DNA TGCAGTGCTAGAGAGGGCTCACGGGGCACAGATACGCAGTATTTT. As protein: CSAREGSRGTDTQYF.

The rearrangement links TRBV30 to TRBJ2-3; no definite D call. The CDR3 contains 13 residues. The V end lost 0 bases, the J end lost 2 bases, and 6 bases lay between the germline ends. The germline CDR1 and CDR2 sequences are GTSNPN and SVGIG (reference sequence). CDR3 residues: CAWSVAHTDTQYF. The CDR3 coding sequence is TGTGCCTGGAGTGTAGCCCACACAGATACGCAGTATTTT.